This is a list of T cell receptor beta chains from one sample in a study of T cells after yellow fever vaccination. Via MiXCR, TCRdb re-called the 5' RACE reads, giving one row per CDR3 protein. The sample includes 310,000 or so distinct CDR3 sequences, roughly 4% seen only once; the top ten take roughly a quarter. The sequencing here drew on PBMCs, taken on the day of the yellow fever booster vaccination. The receptors come from a man between 18 and 35 years old who received the YFV17D yellow fever vaccine. Each CDR3 is given with its conserved first and last residue. The D gene is left open where the match is weak. Only some rows state a clone size, as once, few, many or a class for expanded clones.

D gene: TRBD1; clone size: many; J gene: TRBJ2-5; V gene: TRBV20-1; CDR3 protein: CSGNRGPRTQYF; CDR3 DNA: TGCAGTGGCAACAGGGGTCCCAGGACCCAGTACTTC
D gene: .; clone size: many; J gene: TRBJ1-2; V gene: TRBV7-2; CDR3 protein: CASSSDAGWYGYTF; CDR3 DNA: TGTGCCAGCAGCTCGGATGCGGGGTGGTATGGCTACACCTTC
D gene: TRBD1; clone size: many; J gene: TRBJ2-4; V gene: TRBV18; CDR3 protein: CASSPGQGQNIQYF; CDR3 DNA: TGTGCCAGCTCCCCAGGACAGGGGCAAAACATTCAGTACTTC
D gene: TRBD2; clone size: many; J gene: TRBJ2-7; V gene: TRBV6-5; CDR3 protein: CASRGAGGRVEQYF; CDR3 DNA: TGTGCCAGCAGGGGAGCGGGGGGACGGGTCGAGCAGTACTTC
D gene: .; clone size: many; J gene: TRBJ2-6; V gene: TRBV20-1; CDR3 protein: CSARSGQGANVLTF; CDR3 DNA: TGCAGTGCTAGGTCTGGCCAGGGGGCCAACGTCCTGACTTTC
D gene: TRBD1; clone size: many; J gene: TRBJ1-4; V gene: TRBV7-2; CDR3 protein: CASSQDRLNEKLFF; CDR3 DNA: TGTGCCAGCAGCCAGGACAGGCTGAATGAAAAACTGTTTTTT
D gene: TRBD2; clone size: many; J gene: TRBJ2-1; V gene: TRBV5-1; CDR3 protein: CASSLGGGALDEQFF; CDR3 DNA: TGCGCCAGCAGCTTGGGCGGGGGGGCTTTGGATGAGCAGTTCTTC
D gene: .; clone size: few; J gene: TRBJ2-4; V gene: TRBV6-5; CDR3 protein: CASRRSGDIQYF; CDR3 DNA: TGTGCCAGCAGGAGGTCGGGAGACATTCAGTACTTC
D gene: .; clone size: few; J gene: TRBJ1-1; V gene: TRBV19; CDR3 protein: CASSIGDKAFF; CDR3 DNA: TGTGCCAGTAGTATAGGGGATAAAGCTTTCTTT
D gene: .; clone size: many; J gene: TRBJ1-3; V gene: TRBV7-7; CDR3 protein: CASSSSSGNTIYF; CDR3 DNA: TGTGCTAGCAGCTCCTCCTCTGGAAACACCATATATTTT
D gene: .; clone size: many; J gene: TRBJ1-1; V gene: TRBV7-2; CDR3 protein: CASSLEVSGTEAFF; CDR3 DNA: TGTGCCAGCAGCTTAGAAGTGAGTGGCACTGAAGCTTTCTTT
D gene: .; clone size: few; J gene: TRBJ1-2; V gene: TRBV12-3/TRBV12-4; CDR3 protein: CASSYKGSYGYTF; CDR3 DNA: TGTGCCAGCAGTTACAAGGGGTCCTATGGCTACACCTTC
D gene: .; clone size: many; J gene: TRBJ1-2; V gene: TRBV10-3; CDR3 protein: CAISESGGGYTF; CDR3 DNA: TGTGCCATCAGTGAGTCGGGGGGCGGCTACACCTTC
D gene: .; clone size: few; J gene: TRBJ2-7; V gene: TRBV6-5; CDR3 protein: CASSPRGVSQYF; CDR3 DNA: TGTGCCAGCAGTCCCCGTGGGGTGTCGCAGTACTTC
D gene: .; clone size: .; J gene: TRBJ1-3; V gene: TRBV7-2; CDR3 protein: CASSPGRAGAGNTIYF; CDR3 DNA: TGTGCCAGCAGCCCTGGGCGGGCTGGCGCTGGAAACACCATATATTTT
D gene: .; clone size: many; J gene: TRBJ2-7; V gene: TRBV5-1; CDR3 protein: CASSGYRSGYEQYF; CDR3 DNA: TGCGCCAGCAGCGGATACAGGTCGGGCTACGAGCAGTACTTC
D gene: .; clone size: few; J gene: TRBJ2-1; V gene: TRBV13; CDR3 protein: CASSLGQGMSGDEQFF; CDR3 DNA: TGTGCCAGCAGCTTAGGACAGGGTATGAGCGGTGATGAGCAGTTCTTC
D gene: TRBD1; clone size: many; J gene: TRBJ2-7; V gene: TRBV12-3/TRBV12-4; CDR3 protein: CASSLGQGRNEQYF; CDR3 DNA: TGTGCCAGCAGTTTGGGACAGGGGAGGAACGAGCAGTACTTC
D gene: .; clone size: many; J gene: TRBJ1-6; V gene: TRBV5-1; CDR3 protein: CASSFEQENSPLHF; CDR3 DNA: TGCGCCAGCAGCTTTGAACAGGAGAATTCACCCCTCCACTTT
D gene: .; clone size: few; J gene: TRBJ2-5; V gene: TRBV7-2; CDR3 protein: CASSLTNRFQETQYF; CDR3 DNA: TGTGCCAGCAGCTTAACTAACCGTTTCCAAGAGACCCAGTACTTC
D gene: .; clone size: .; J gene: TRBJ1-1; V gene: TRBV12-3/TRBV12-4; CDR3 protein: CASSFQSSNTEAFF; CDR3 DNA: TGTGCCAGCAGTTTTCAGAGCTCGAACACTGAAGCTTTCTTT
D gene: TRBD1; clone size: many; J gene: TRBJ2-4; V gene: TRBV9; CDR3 protein: CASSAGTEAKNIQYF; CDR3 DNA: TGTGCCAGCAGCGCCGGGACAGAAGCCAAAAACATTCAGTACTTC
D gene: .; clone size: many; J gene: TRBJ2-3; V gene: TRBV7-9; CDR3 protein: CASSGVASTDTQYF; CDR3 DNA: TGTGCCAGCAGCGGGGTAGCAAGCACAGATACGCAGTATTTT
D gene: .; clone size: many; J gene: TRBJ1-6; V gene: TRBV10-3; CDR3 protein: CAISESDWGTYNSPLHF; CDR3 DNA: TGTGCCATCAGTGAGTCGGATTGGGGGACCTATAATTCACCCCTCCACTTT
D gene: .; clone size: few; J gene: TRBJ2-7; V gene: TRBV19; CDR3 protein: CASSTPEGGLYEQYF; CDR3 DNA: TGTGCCAGTAGTACTCCGGAGGGGGGCTTATACGAGCAGTACTTC
D gene: .; clone size: few; J gene: TRBJ1-1; V gene: TRBV7-2; CDR3 protein: CASKLGGRRAFF; CDR3 DNA: TGTGCCAGCAAGCTTGGGGGGCGTCGAGCTTTCTTT
D gene: .; clone size: many; J gene: TRBJ1-6; V gene: TRBV28; CDR3 protein: CASSLSRFLSSYNSPLHF; CDR3 DNA: TGTGCCAGCAGTTTATCCCGGTTTCTGAGCTCCTATAATTCACCCCTCCACTTT
D gene: TRBD1; clone size: few; J gene: TRBJ1-1; V gene: TRBV7-3; CDR3 protein: CASSSGQGENTEAFF; CDR3 DNA: TGTGCCAGCAGCTCGGGACAGGGCGAGAACACTGAAGCTTTCTTT
D gene: .; clone size: .; J gene: TRBJ1-5; V gene: TRBV24-1; CDR3 protein: CATGENSNQPQHF; CDR3 DNA: TGTGCCACCGGGGAAAATAGCAATCAGCCCCAGCATTTT
D gene: .; clone size: many; J gene: TRBJ1-1; V gene: TRBV5-1; CDR3 protein: CASSLPGNTEAFF; CDR3 DNA: TGCGCCAGCAGCTTGCCGGGGAACACTGAAGCTTTCTTT
D gene: TRBD1; clone size: few; J gene: TRBJ2-4; V gene: TRBV6-6; CDR3 protein: CASRPQGAKNIQYF; CDR3 DNA: TGTGCCAGCAGGCCTCAGGGGGCAAAAAACATTCAGTACTTC
D gene: TRBD1; clone size: many; J gene: TRBJ1-1; V gene: TRBV7-2; CDR3 protein: CASSSDRGKAFF; CDR3 DNA: TGTGCCAGCAGCTCGGACAGGGGAAAGGCTTTCTTT
D gene: .; clone size: few; J gene: TRBJ2-1; V gene: TRBV7-2; CDR3 protein: CASSFSDSSYNEQFF; CDR3 DNA: TGTGCCAGCAGCTTCAGCGACAGTTCCTACAATGAGCAGTTCTTC
D gene: TRBD2; clone size: few; J gene: TRBJ2-3; V gene: TRBV5-1; CDR3 protein: CASSARLAGGPNTDTQYF; CDR3 DNA: TGCGCCAGCAGCGCCAGACTAGCGGGGGGGCCGAATACAGATACGCAGTATTTT
D gene: TRBD2; clone size: many; J gene: TRBJ2-7; V gene: TRBV3-1; CDR3 protein: CASRQGGNYEQYF; CDR3 DNA: TGTGCCAGCAGGCAGGGAGGGAACTACGAGCAGTACTTC
D gene: TRBD1; clone size: few; J gene: TRBJ1-2; V gene: TRBV20-1; CDR3 protein: CSATDQGVYGYTF; CDR3 DNA: TGCAGTGCTACGGACCAGGGGGTCTATGGCTACACCTTC
D gene: TRBD2; clone size: many; J gene: TRBJ2-1; V gene: TRBV7-9; CDR3 protein: CASSLAGGDEQFF; CDR3 DNA: TGTGCCAGCAGCTTAGCGGGGGGGGATGAGCAGTTCTTC
D gene: .; clone size: few; J gene: TRBJ2-2; V gene: TRBV5-1; CDR3 protein: CASSLDGGAGELFF; CDR3 DNA: TGCGCCAGCAGCTTGGACGGGGGAGCCGGGGAGCTGTTTTTT
D gene: .; clone size: many; J gene: TRBJ1-5; V gene: TRBV20-1; CDR3 protein: CSARLDSSNQPQHF; CDR3 DNA: TGCAGTGCTAGATTGGACAGTAGCAATCAGCCCCAGCATTTT
D gene: .; clone size: few; J gene: TRBJ2-6; V gene: TRBV24-1; CDR3 protein: CATAPGRGLVANVLTF; CDR3 DNA: TGTGCCACCGCCCCGGGACGAGGGCTGGTCGCCAACGTCCTGACTTTC
D gene: .; clone size: .; J gene: TRBJ1-3; V gene: TRBV7-2; CDR3 protein: CASSLIYGGSGNTIYF; CDR3 DNA: TGTGCCAGCAGCTTAATTTATGGGGGCTCTGGAAACACCATATATTTT
D gene: TRBD1; clone size: many; J gene: TRBJ2-5; V gene: TRBV10-3; CDR3 protein: CAIGDRGRETQYF; CDR3 DNA: TGTGCCATCGGGGACAGGGGGCGAGAGACCCAGTACTTC
D gene: TRBD2; clone size: .; J gene: TRBJ2-3; V gene: TRBV29-1; CDR3 protein: CSVDPGGDTQYF; CDR3 DNA: TGCAGCGTTGACCCGGGGGGGGATACGCAGTATTTT
D gene: .; clone size: .; J gene: TRBJ1-1; V gene: TRBV7-3; CDR3 protein: CASSPHGGNTEAFF; CDR3 DNA: TGTGCCAGCAGCCCCCATGGGGGGAACACTGAAGCTTTCTTT
D gene: TRBD2; clone size: .; J gene: TRBJ2-3; V gene: TRBV12-3/TRBV12-4; CDR3 protein: CASSYGTTSTDTQYF; CDR3 DNA: TGTGCCAGCAGTTACGGGACTACCAGCACAGATACGCAGTATTTT
D gene: .; clone size: few; J gene: TRBJ2-1; V gene: TRBV7-3; CDR3 protein: CASSPLRDYNEQFF; CDR3 DNA: TGTGCCAGCAGCCCCCTAAGGGACTACAATGAGCAGTTCTTC
D gene: .; clone size: many; J gene: TRBJ2-7; V gene: TRBV6-6; CDR3 protein: CASSYGAGVGQDEQYF; CDR3 DNA: TGTGCCAGCAGTTACGGGGCTGGTGTCGGGCAGGACGAGCAGTACTTC
D gene: TRBD2; clone size: .; J gene: TRBJ2-2; V gene: TRBV12-3/TRBV12-4; CDR3 protein: CASSPGLAFPGELFF; CDR3 DNA: TGTGCCAGCAGTCCGGGACTAGCCTTTCCCGGGGAGCTGTTTTTT
D gene: .; clone size: many; J gene: TRBJ2-5; V gene: TRBV28; CDR3 protein: CASRKPGRGDRETQYF; CDR3 DNA: TGTGCCAGCAGAAAACCCGGCAGGGGAGATAGGGAGACCCAGTACTTC
D gene: TRBD2; clone size: few; J gene: TRBJ2-7; V gene: TRBV20-1; CDR3 protein: CSAYGTSGLRSYEQYF; CDR3 DNA: TGCAGTGCTTACGGGACTAGCGGGTTGCGCTCCTACGAGCAGTACTTC
D gene: .; clone size: few; J gene: TRBJ2-3; V gene: TRBV5-1; CDR3 protein: CASREPSGSTDTQYF; CDR3 DNA: TGCGCCAGCAGAGAGCCCTCAGGGAGCACAGATACGCAGTATTTT
D gene: .; clone size: .; J gene: TRBJ2-7; V gene: TRBV6-2/TRBV6-3; CDR3 protein: CASSYRGGNFEQYF; CDR3 DNA: TGTGCCAGCAGTTACCGAGGGGGAAACTTCGAGCAGTACTTC
D gene: .; clone size: few; J gene: TRBJ1-1; V gene: TRBV9; CDR3 protein: CASSDPRTNAMNTEAFF; CDR3 DNA: TGTGCCAGCAGCGACCCCCGGACTAACGCCATGAACACTGAAGCTTTCTTT